The rows below give T cell receptor beta chains drawn from one sample of a study of technical replicates of blood from a handful of donors. Generated by immunoSEQ multiplex PCR, the TCRdb table keeps only in-frame clones and is missing some. Altogether roughly 70,000 clones are present, roughly nine tenths being singletons, with the ten largest covering 0.38%. Material for sequencing was T cells isolated from PBMCs. These receptors originate from a human donor in good health. Each CDR3 is given with its conserved first and last residue. A D gene is named only where the DNA matches it firmly. Clone size, where shown, is once, few, many, or a class for clones that have expanded.

J: TRBJ2-7; D: TRBD2; size: .; V: TRBV7-3; CDR3: CASSGLAREQYF; DNA: TGTGCCAGCAGTGGACTAGCTCGCGAGCAGTACTTC
J: TRBJ1-5; D: .; size: .; V: TRBV29-1; CDR3: CSVSQGSNQPQHF; DNA: TGCAGCGTTTCTCAGGGGAGCAATCAGCCCCAGCATTTT
J: TRBJ1-4; D: .; size: few; V: TRBV29-1; CDR3: CSVTRGSEKLFF; DNA: TGCAGCGTTACCCGGGGATCGGAAAAACTGTTTTTT
J: TRBJ2-7; D: .; size: once; V: TRBV7-2; CDR3: CASSPIGGYEQYF; DNA: TGTGCCAGCAGCCCCATAGGGGGTTACGAGCAGTACTTC
J: TRBJ2-7; D: TRBD1; size: .; V: TRBV5-1; CDR3: CASQGQGYEQYF; DNA: TGCGCCAGCCAGGGACAGGGCTACGAGCAGTACTTC
J: TRBJ1-1; D: .; size: .; V: TRBV20-1; CDR3: CSATLTRQAFF; DNA: TGCAGTGCTACTTTGACAAGGCAAGCTTTCTTT
J: TRBJ2-5; D: .; size: once; V: TRBV10-2; CDR3: CASTSEEETQYF; DNA: TGCGCCAGCACCAGCGAGGAAGAGACCCAGTACTTC
J: TRBJ2-7; D: TRBD1; size: .; V: TRBV7-8; CDR3: CASSYGTGYYEQYF; DNA: TGTGCCAGCAGCTACGGGACAGGGTACTACGAGCAGTACTTC
J: TRBJ2-7; D: TRBD2; size: once; V: TRBV10-1; CDR3: CASSEIAGGQNGQYF; DNA: TGCGCCAGCAGTGAGATAGCGGGAGGGCAGAATGGGCAGTACTTC
J: TRBJ1-5; D: .; size: once; V: TRBV6-1; CDR3: CASSEGRDGGIYQPQHF; DNA: TGTGCCAGCAGTGAGGGCCGCGACGGAGGGATTTATCAGCCCCAGCATTTT
J: TRBJ2-3; D: TRBD2; size: .; V: TRBV7-3; CDR3: CASSSLLAGALTDTQYF; DNA: TGTGCCAGCAGCTCCTTACTAGCGGGGGCCCTCACAGATACGCAGTATTTT
J: TRBJ2-3; D: .; size: once; V: TRBV5-1; CDR3: CASSFKSGSRTDTQYF; DNA: TGCGCCAGCAGCTTTAAATCGGGGAGCCGCACAGATACGCAGTATTTT
J: TRBJ1-4; D: .; size: .; V: TRBV10-2; CDR3: CASSGGRFEKLFF; DNA: TGCGCCAGCAGTGGGGGGCGGTTTGAAAAACTGTTTTTT
J: TRBJ1-5; D: .; size: .; V: TRBV28; CDR3: CASRTRDINSNQPQHF; DNA: TGTGCCAGCAGGACCCGGGACATTAATAGCAATCAGCCCCAGCATTTT
J: TRBJ2-7; D: .; size: .; V: TRBV6-1; CDR3: CASIRGNPSYEQYF; DNA: TGTGCCAGCATAAGAGGGAACCCGTCCTACGAGCAGTACTTC
J: TRBJ2-7; D: .; size: .; V: TRBV5-1; CDR3: CASSLAGTRGYEQYF; DNA: TGCGCCAGCAGCTTGGCTGGAACTCGAGGGTACGAGCAGTACTTC
J: TRBJ2-3; D: .; size: once; V: TRBV2; CDR3: CASSAQGTDTQYF; DNA: TGTGCCAGCAGTGCTCAGGGGACAGATACGCAGTATTTT
J: TRBJ2-4; D: TRBD2; size: .; V: TRBV19; CDR3: CASSITQRGEGGAKNIQYF; DNA: TGTGCCAGTAGTATTACCCAGCGGGGCGAAGGTGGAGCCAAAAACATTCAGTACTTC
J: TRBJ1-5; D: .; size: .; V: TRBV2; CDR3: CASSEYLNQPQHF; DNA: TGTGCCAGCAGTGAATACCTAAATCAGCCCCAGCATTTT
J: TRBJ2-2; D: TRBD2; size: .; V: TRBV7-9; CDR3: CASSDAGTSHGELFF; DNA: TGTGCCAGCAGCGATGCCGGGACTAGCCACGGGGAGCTGTTTTTT
J: TRBJ2-1; D: TRBD1; size: .; V: TRBV6-1; CDR3: CASRDRGPRNEQFF; DNA: TGTGCCAGCAGGGACAGGGGGCCGCGGAATGAGCAGTTCTTC
J: TRBJ2-1; D: TRBD2; size: .; V: TRBV10-2; CDR3: CASSDPGWGGGNNEQFF; DNA: TGCGCCAGCAGTGACCCAGGTTGGGGCGGGGGAAACAATGAGCAGTTCTTC
J: TRBJ2-3; D: TRBD1; size: .; V: TRBV27; CDR3: CASGTGKVADTQYF; DNA: TGTGCCAGCGGGACAGGGAAGGTGGCAGATACGCAGTATTTT
J: TRBJ2-3; D: TRBD2; size: .; V: TRBV11-2; CDR3: CASLLAGFTDTQYF; DNA: TGTGCCAGCCTACTAGCGGGTTTCACAGATACGCAGTATTTT
J: TRBJ2-1; D: .; size: once; V: TRBV30; CDR3: CAWSWSNGNEQFF; DNA: TGTGCCTGGAGTTGGAGTAATGGAAATGAGCAGTTCTTC
J: TRBJ1-5; D: TRBD1; size: .; V: TRBV28; CDR3: CASSLGTGGNQPQHF; DNA: TGTGCCAGCAGTTTGGGTACAGGGGGCAATCAGCCCCAGCATTTT
J: TRBJ2-7; D: .; size: once; V: TRBV19; CDR3: CASRLAGKGDEQYF; DNA: TGTGCCAGTAGATTGGCTGGTAAGGGAGACGAGCAGTACTTC
J: TRBJ2-3; D: TRBD2; size: .; V: TRBV7-8; CDR3: CASSHTSRTSLRDTQYF; DNA: TGTGCCAGCAGCCACACGTCCAGGACTAGCCTCCGGGATACGCAGTATTTT
J: TRBJ1-4; D: .; size: .; V: TRBV18; CDR3: CASSGSSTNEKLFF; DNA: TGTGCCAGCTCCGGGTCATCAACTAATGAAAAACTGTTTTTT
J: TRBJ2-7; D: TRBD2; size: once; V: TRBV25-1; CDR3: CASSPLAGGQYF; DNA: TGTGCCAGCAGCCCACTAGCGGGAGGGCAGTACTTC